Each of the 16 T cell receptor beta chains below was sequenced from the same sample in a study of beta chain features in type 1 diabetes. Findings and caveats of the study: Researchers report that Type 1 diabetes patients had moderately but significantly shorter TCRB CDR3s across all four CD4+ subsets.

Investigators reverse transcribed all isolated RNA, so they sequenced expressed TCRB transcripts. This table comes from immunoSEQ multiplex PCR, and its TCRdb copy is limited to in-frame clones, with some not included. The sample lists 25,000 to 30,000 clones; 65% were seen once. For these TCRs, the target antigens are not known. The sample consisted of Tregs from blood. Receptors originate from a woman aged 25 to 45 with type 1 diabetes.

This chain joins TRBV6-5 and TRBJ2-1; 12 positions match TRBD2. Losses at the gene ends were 5 bases for V and 7 bases for J; bases not matched to a gene: 6. Germline V lookup: CDR1 MNHEY, CDR2 SVGAGI. The CDR3 loop spans 15 amino acids. CDR3 bases: TGTGCCAGCAGTCTCTCTAGCGGGAGGGGAAATGAGCAGTTCTTC. It codes for CASSLSSGRGNEQFF.

This chain connects TRBV5-1 to TRBJ2-1; D unclear. The CDR3 contains 17 residues. V was pared by 0 bases and J by 4 bases, with 17 bases between. Germline CDR1 SGHRS, CDR2 YFSETQ. The CDR3 DNA follows: TGCGCCAGCAGCTTGGATTCTCAAATTACTTTATACAATGAGCAGTTCTTC. It translates to CASSLDSQITLYNEQFF. Together with reference TRBV5-1 and TRBJ2-1, the CDR3 gives the full variable domain: KAGVTQTPRYLIKTRGQQVTLSCSPISGHRSVSWYQQTPGQGLQFLFEYFSETQRNKGNFPGRFSGRQFSNSRSEMNVSTLELGDSALYLCASSLDSQITLYNEQFFGPGTRLTVL.

This clone was found once. The chain links TRBV2 to TRBJ2-1, with TRBD2 matching 7 bases. J gave up 7 bases and V 8 bases, and 11 bases lay outside the gene matches. The CDR3 runs 14 residues. Germline loops: CDR1 SNHLY, CDR2 FYNNEI. The CDR3 DNA follows: TGTGCCAGCGGCGCGGGAGAGACGAGAAATGAGCAGTTCTTC. Translating it yields CASGAGETRNEQFF.

The chain recombines TRBV5-6 with TRBJ2-7; D remains ambiguous. The germline V gene encodes CDR1 SGHDT and CDR2 YYEEEE. The CDR3 is 14 residues long. Trimming stripped 2 bases from V and 2 bases from J, with 11 bases between. The CDR3 nucleotides read TGTGCCAGCAGCTTCGTTCAGACTCCCTACGAGCAGTACTTC. Translated: CASSFVQTPYEQYF.

The CDR3 DNA reads TGTGCCTGGAATAAATACAGGGGGGCTGAAGCTTTCTTT. Its protein product is CAWNKYRGAEAFF. The chain links TRBV30 to TRBJ1-1; the match to TRBD1 covers 8 bases. The CDR3 is 13 amino acids. V lost 4 bases to trimming and J lost 6 bases; unmatched junction nucleotides: 7. Germline values: CDR1 GTSNPN, CDR2 SVGIG (reference sequence).

The J gene is TRBJ2-2, the V gene TRBV11-2, with a tentative D call TRBD2 (6 bases). Trimming removed 1 base from V and 5 bases from J, with 11 bases in between. The CDR3 consists of 15 residues. Germline CDR1 is SGHAT and CDR2 is FQNNGV. The CDR3 DNA follows: TGTGCCAGCAGCTTAGTTGGGACTTCGACCGGGGAGCTGTTTTTT. It is translated as CASSLVGTSTGELFF.

The chain is built from TRBV6-1 and TRBJ1-1; the D is unclear. The germline V gene encodes CDR1 MNHNS and CDR2 SASEGT. CDR3 size: 14 residues. The V and J ends lost 4 bases and 4 bases respectively, with 13 bases between them. The CDR3 bases are TGTGCCAGCAGTGCGGGAATTAAAGGCACTGAAGCTTTCTTT. Translating it yields CASSAGIKGTEAFF.

The chain joins TRBV7-8 to TRBJ1-1; D not certain. In germline, CDR1 is SGHVS, CDR2 FQNEAQ. V was pared by 2 bases and J by 5 bases, with 3 bases between. The CDR3 is 11 residues long. CDR3 region: CASSLLTEAFF. CDR3 nucleotide sequence: TGTGCCAGCAGCTTATTAACTGAAGCTTTCTTT.

The chain carries TRBV28 and TRBJ2-6, with D possibly matching TRBD2 (5 bases). V lost 5 bases and J 2 bases, leaving 16 bases between the germline ends. Germline V gene lookup returns CDR1 MDHEN and CDR2 SYDVKM. CDR3 size: 17 residues. The chain's CDR3 is CASSRTAAGTGANVLTF. DNA for the CDR3: TGTGCCAGCAGTCGGACTGCGGCGGGTACTGGGGCCAACGTCCTGACTTTC. The full variable domain, rest sourced from reference TRBV28 and TRBJ2-6, is DVKVTQSSRYLVKRTGEKVFLECVQDMDHENMFWYRQDPGLGLRLIYFSYDVKMKEKGDIPEGYSVSREKKERFSLILESASTNQTSMYLCASSRTAAGTGANVLTFGAGSRLTVL.

This clone was detected only once. The gene calls are TRBV28 and TRBJ2-5; possible D gene TRBD2, 6 bases. Germline V gene data show CDR1 as MDHEN and CDR2 as SYDVKM. Trimming pared 3 bases from V and 4 bases from J, leaving 15 bases between. The length of the CDR3 is 15 residues. In DNA form, the CDR3 reads TGTGCCAGCAGTTTTAGCGGAGCACAAAGAGAGACCCAGTACTTC. Its protein product is CASSFSGAQRETQYF.

V is TRBV5-1 and J is TRBJ1-1; no firm D call. From germline, CDR1 is SGHRS and CDR2 YFSETQ. V lost 4 bases to trimming and J lost 3 bases, with 13 bases between them. This CDR3 has 14 amino acids. In DNA, the CDR3 is TGCGCCAGCAGCCCCTTCGAACTTCACACTGAAGCTTTCTTT. Translation: CASSPFELHTEAFF.

A few counts support this clone. This chain links TRBV6-1 with TRBJ2-2; D unclear. The CDR3 is 15 residues long. The germline V gene has CDR1 MNHNS and CDR2 SASEGT. Deletions cut 7 bases from V and 0 bases from J, with 12 bases between. For the CDR3, the DNA is TGTGCCAGCACTCCCGCGGCCGCGAACACCGGGGAGCTGTTTTTT. Encoded protein: CASTPAAANTGELFF.

This clone was recorded a few times. This chain connects TRBV14 to TRBJ2-1; possible D gene TRBD2, 5 bases. CDR3 length equals 14 residues. From germline, CDR1 is SGHDN and CDR2 FVKESK. Trimming pared 6 bases from V and 6 bases from J, leaving 15 bases between. The CDR3 here is CASSPFTSSNEQFF. The CDR3 DNA sequence: TGTGCCAGCAGTCCTTTTACTAGTTCCAATGAGCAGTTCTTC.

The chain carries TRBV19 and TRBJ1-4; 10 nucleotides line up with TRBD1. The J segment lost 2 bases and the V segment lost 7 bases, leaving 13 bases of the junction unmatched. The germline CDR1 and CDR2 sequences are LNHDA and SQIVND (reference sequence). This CDR3 comprises 18 residues. The DNA for the CDR3 is TGTGCCAGTACCTCGCCCCCGGGACAGGGGCCGACTAATGAAAAACTGTTTTTT. Its translation is CASTSPPGQGPTNEKLFF.

This clone was observed a single time. V gene TRBV7-8 combines with J gene TRBJ2-7; 7 bases map to TRBD1. The CDR3 length is 15 residues. Trimming took 5 bases from V and 5 from J; bases not matched to a gene: 12. Germline CDR1 and CDR2: SGHVS and FQNEAQ. CDR3 DNA: TGTGCCAGCAGCCCAGACAGGGTCGTTATCCACGAGCAGTACTTC. It translates to CASSPDRVVIHEQYF.

The V call is TRBV28, the J call TRBJ2-7, with TRBD1 matching over 9 bases. V gave up 3 bases and J gave up 5 bases; unmatched junction bases: 8. CDR3 length: 15 residues. Germline V gene data show CDR1 as MDHEN and CDR2 as SYDVKM. The CDR3 region is CASSFPGQGVDEQYF. Written as DNA, the CDR3 is TGTGCCAGCAGTTTCCCGGGACAGGGTGTCGACGAGCAGTACTTC.